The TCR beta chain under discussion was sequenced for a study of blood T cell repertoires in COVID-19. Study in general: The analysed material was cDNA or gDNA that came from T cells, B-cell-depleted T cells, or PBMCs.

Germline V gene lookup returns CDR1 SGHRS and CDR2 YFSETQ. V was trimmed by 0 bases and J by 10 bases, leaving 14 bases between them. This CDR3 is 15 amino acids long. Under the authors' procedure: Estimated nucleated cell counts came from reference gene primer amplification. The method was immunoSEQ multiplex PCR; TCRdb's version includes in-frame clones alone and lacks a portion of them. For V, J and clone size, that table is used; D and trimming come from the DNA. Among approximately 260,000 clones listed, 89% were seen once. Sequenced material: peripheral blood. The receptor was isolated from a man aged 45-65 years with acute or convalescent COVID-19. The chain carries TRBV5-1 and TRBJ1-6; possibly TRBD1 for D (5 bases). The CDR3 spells CASSLGADISSPLHF. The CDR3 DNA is TGCGCCAGCAGCTTGGGGGCGGACATTAGCTCACCCCTCCACTTT.